The 32 T cell receptor beta chains reported below all come from one sample, sequenced in a study of T cells expressing NK-cell markers. TCRdb reanalyzed the 5' RACE reads, giving one entry per CDR3 protein sequence and no DNA. This sample's table reports around 280,000 distinct CDR3 sequences. Sequencing input: blood T cells: a sorted CD56 or NKG2C T cell subset, CD4+ or CD8+ T cells, or bulk PBMC T cells (not recorded which). The receptor set was obtained from a man between 18 and 35 years old in good health.

The gene calls are TRBV5-4 and TRBJ2-3. CDR1 and CDR2 (germline): SGHNT, YYREEE (reference sequence). The CDR3 is made up of 14 amino acids. CDR3 in amino acids: CASSLSGMTDTQYF. The whole variable domain, filled in from reference TRBV5-4 and TRBJ2-3, reads ETGVTQSPTHLIKTRGQQVTLRCSSQSGHNTVSWYQQALGQGPQFIFQYYREEENGRGNFPPRFSGLQFPNYSSELNVNALELDDSALYLCASSLSGMTDTQYFGPGTRLTVL.

This chain joins TRBV29-1 and TRBJ2-1; with no DNA, the TCRdb D assignment of TRBD2 cannot be verified. The CDR3 is 15 amino acids. Germline CDR1 reads SQVTM; CDR2 reads ANQGSEA. CDR3 sequence reads: CSVSGRLVRAHEQFF.

This chain links TRBV12-5 with TRBJ2-6; TCRdb calls TRBD1, which cannot be checked without DNA. The CDR3 runs to 16 residues. Germline CDR1 and CDR2: LGHNT and FRNRAP. The CDR3 sequence is CASGLVRDSGANVLTF.

The chain carries TRBV7-8 and TRBJ2-3. Germline V gene data show CDR1 as SGHVS and CDR2 as FQNEAQ. This CDR3 is built from 15 residues. CDR3 region: CASSLVLVGTDTQYF.

V gene TRBV18 combines with J gene TRBJ2-1; no DNA is available, so the TRBD2 call from TCRdb remains unchecked. This CDR3 comprises 13 residues. The germline V gene encodes CDR1 KGHSH and CDR2 LQKENI. CDR3 amino acids: CASSGGPYNEQFF.

V and J are TRBV4-1 and TRBJ2-1. There are 16 residues in the CDR3. Germline loops: CDR1 MGHRA, CDR2 YSYEKL. CDR3 residues: CASSQDAGNSYNEQFF.

J is TRBJ2-5 and V is TRBV14; TCRdb names TRBD1, which stays unverified in the absence of DNA. Germline V gene lookup returns CDR1 SGHDN and CDR2 FVKESK. The CDR3 is 13 residues long. Here the CDR3 reads CASSQGGAGTQYF.

The CDR3 region is CASSSPGDSYNEQFF. The chain carries TRBV12-3 or TRBV12-4 and TRBJ2-1; there is no DNA to check the TCRdb D call of TRBD1. There are 15 residues in the CDR3.

The gene calls are TRBV5-6 and TRBJ2-1; there is no DNA to check the TCRdb D call of TRBD2. This CDR3 has 14 amino acids. CDR1 and CDR2 from the germline V gene are SGHDT and YYEEEE. The CDR3 here is CASSPYSEGNEQFF.

V gene TRBV12-3 or TRBV12-4 combines with J gene TRBJ2-7. The CDR3 spans 13 residues. The CDR3 protein is CASSFWSSYEQYF.

V usage is TRBV12-3 or TRBV12-4 and J usage is TRBJ1-5. The CDR3 totals 15 residues. This chain's CDR3 is CASSLRAGSNQPQHF.

CDR3 protein: CASMSGPYEQYF. J is TRBJ2-7 and V is TRBV6-2 or TRBV6-3; TCRdb returns TRBD1, unconfirmable since there is no DNA. CDR1 and CDR2 (germline): MNHEY, SVGEGT. The CDR3 extends over 12 amino acids.

The chain carries TRBV11-2 and TRBJ2-7; there is no DNA to check the TCRdb D call of TRBD2. This CDR3 contains 14 residues. CDR1 SGHAT and CDR2 FQNNGV come from the germline V gene. CDR3 sequence reads: CASTKEGGIPEQYF.

The chain recombines TRBV11-3 with TRBJ2-1; TCRdb proposes TRBD1, but this gene call is untestable without DNA. Looked up from germline, CDR1 is SGHNT and CDR2 is YENEEA. The CDR3 totals 15 residues. The CDR3 loop reads CASSLGDRGTNEQFF.

V and J are TRBV4-2 and TRBJ2-6. CDR3 length equals 16 residues. Per the germline V gene, CDR1 is LGHNA and CDR2 is YNFKEQ. CDR3 protein: CASSQGRSSGANVLTF.

The chain links TRBV29-1 to TRBJ2-2. This CDR3 spans 12 amino acids. Germline CDR1 SQVTM, CDR2 ANQGSEA. Here the CDR3 reads CSVGVSAGELFF.

The V and J genes are TRBV25-1 and TRBJ2-3; lacking DNA, the TRBD1 call made by TCRdb goes unchecked. The CDR3 sequence is 16 residues long. The germline V gene has CDR1 MGHDK and CDR2 SYGVNS. The CDR3 reads CASSSLGAVSTDTQYF.

The gene calls are TRBV29-1 and TRBJ2-1; TCRdb outputs TRBD1, but without DNA this stays unchecked. In germline, CDR1 is SQVTM, CDR2 ANQGSEA. The CDR3 has 11 amino acids. The CDR3 here is CSADIYNEQFF.

The chain employs TRBV14 and TRBJ1-5. Germline assignment: CDR1 SGHDN and CDR2 FVKESK. The CDR3 totals 13 residues. CDR3 sequence reads: CASSQGAGLPQHF.

This chain connects TRBV30 to TRBJ1-6; TCRdb outputs TRBD1, but without DNA this stays unchecked. This CDR3 is built from 15 residues. Germline-derived CDR1 and CDR2 are GTSNPN and SVGIG (reference sequence). CDR3 loop: CAWRLQGAENSPLHF.

The J gene is TRBJ2-1, the V gene TRBV12-3 or TRBV12-4; lacking DNA, the TRBD1 call made by TCRdb goes unchecked. The CDR3 contains 15 residues. This CDR3 is CASSYQGQGASEQFF.

The chain uses TRBV20-1 and TRBJ2-1; there is no DNA to check the TCRdb D call of TRBD2. The germline V gene encodes CDR1 DFQATT and CDR2 SNEGSKA (reference sequence). The CDR3 sequence is 17 residues long. CDR3 sequence: CSARRPFTLAKNNEQFF.

The V gene is TRBV20-1, the J gene TRBJ1-2; TCRdb indicates TRBD1, and absent DNA this call remains unverified. The CDR3 sequence is 14 residues long. CDR1 DFQATT and CDR2 SNEGSKA come from the germline V gene (reference sequence). CDR3 sequence reads: CSASQGQANYGYTF.

The CDR3 region is CASGLATVETQYF. The chain carries TRBV12-5 and TRBJ2-5. Per germline, CDR1 LGHNT and CDR2 FRNRAP. The CDR3 runs to 13 residues.

The chain employs TRBV10-2 and TRBJ2-7; with no DNA, the TCRdb D assignment of TRBD1 cannot be verified. The CDR3 loop spans 14 amino acids. Germline CDR1 WSHSY, CDR2 SAAADI. The CDR3 reads CASSELDRNVEQYF.

The gene calls are TRBV6-5 and TRBJ2-2; TCRdb proposes TRBD2, but this gene call is untestable without DNA. This CDR3 is 17 amino acids long. Germline V gives CDR1 MNHEY, CDR2 SVGAGI. CDR3 protein: CASSYSEASGRSGELFF.

The chain has TRBV20-1 and TRBJ2-7; TCRdb selects TRBD2, and the lack of DNA leaves this call unchecked. Germline CDR1 DFQATT, CDR2 SNEGSKA (reference sequence). This CDR3 comprises 14 residues. CDR3 loop: CSASLADRIYEQYF.

V usage is TRBV20-1 and J usage is TRBJ2-1; as DNA is missing, the TRBD2 call by TCRdb cannot be tested. The CDR3 loop spans 12 amino acids. Germline CDR1 DFQATT, CDR2 SNEGSKA (reference sequence). CDR3 loop: CRTLAGDTEQFF.

The chain carries TRBV6-5 and TRBJ2-7; TCRdb indicates TRBD1, and absent DNA this call remains unverified. Germline CDR1 and CDR2: MNHEY and SVGAGI. This CDR3 contains 16 residues. CDR3 loop: CASSYPGQSGPHEQYF.

The rearrangement joins TRBV6-1 to TRBJ1-5; the D call from TCRdb, TRBD1, cannot be confirmed without DNA. The CDR3 loop spans 13 amino acids. Germline values: CDR1 MNHNS, CDR2 SASEGT. The CDR3 is CASVMSLYQPQHF.

This chain uses TRBV12-3 or TRBV12-4 with TRBJ2-3; TCRdb returns TRBD2, unconfirmable since there is no DNA. The CDR3 is 16 amino acids. This CDR3 reads CASSRTSGRGTDTQYF.

This chain links TRBV20-1 with TRBJ1-1; the TRBD1 assignment by TCRdb is unverifiable without DNA. The germline gives CDR1 DFQATT, CDR2 SNEGSKA (reference sequence). This CDR3 region has 15 residues. CDR3 sequence: CSARAGQGVGAEAFF.